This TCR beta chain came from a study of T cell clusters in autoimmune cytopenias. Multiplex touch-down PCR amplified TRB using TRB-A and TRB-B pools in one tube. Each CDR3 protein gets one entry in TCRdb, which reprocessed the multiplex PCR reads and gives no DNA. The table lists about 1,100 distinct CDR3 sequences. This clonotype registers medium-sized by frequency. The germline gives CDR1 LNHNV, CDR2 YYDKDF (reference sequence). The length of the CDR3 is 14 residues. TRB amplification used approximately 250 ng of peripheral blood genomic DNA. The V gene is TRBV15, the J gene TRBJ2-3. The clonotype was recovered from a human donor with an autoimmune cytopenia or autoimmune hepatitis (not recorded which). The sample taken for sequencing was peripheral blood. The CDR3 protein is CATSRGARADTQYF.